The 10 T cell receptor beta chains given below trace back to one sample, sequenced in a study of cytomegalovirus exposure and HLA in healthy donors. Amplification used 60 Vbeta primers and 13 Jbeta primers. Clones were read by immunoSEQ multiplex PCR, and TCRdb kept only the in-frame ones, dropping some. The sample records approximately 90,000 clones, around 77% being singletons. Sequencing was performed on PBMCs. These receptors were obtained from a man aged 35 to 55 in good health and CMV-seronegative.

This chain connects TRBV5-4 to TRBJ2-3; 14 nucleotides agree with TRBD2. CDR3 length equals 16 residues. CDR1 is SGHNT, CDR2 YYREEE, per germline (reference sequence). The ends lost 4 bases at V and 5 bases at J; junction bases unmatched: 6. The DNA of the CDR3 is TGTGCCAGCAGCCAGGGACTAGCGGGGGTTAGAGATACGCAGTATTTT. Translated: CASSQGLAGVRDTQYF.

V usage is TRBV6-5 and J usage is TRBJ2-7, with 9 bases that match TRBD1. The CDR3 spans 15 residues. CDR1 is MNHEY, CDR2 SVGAGI, per germline. Trimming removed 5 bases from V and 6 bases from J; junction bases left unmatched: 11. The chain's CDR3 is CASSRRGDRVGEQYF. CDR3 sequence (DNA): TGTGCCAGCAGTCGGCGAGGGGACAGGGTGGGCGAGCAGTACTTC.

This chain joins TRBV11-2 and TRBJ2-7, with D unclear. V was cut by 0 bases and J by 3 bases, with 9 bases left in between. This CDR3 comprises 14 residues. Germline V gene data show CDR1 as SGHAT and CDR2 as FQNNGV. The CDR3 DNA reads TGTGCCAGCAGCTTAGACGCAGGTCGCTACGAGCAGTACTTC. It specifies CASSLDAGRYEQYF.

Here the CDR3 DNA reads TGTGCCAGCAGCTTAGAGGGTCCAGGGGGTGAGCAGTTCTTC. Protein product: CASSLEGPGGEQFF. The chain has TRBV7-9 and TRBJ2-1; 7 nucleotides match TRBD1. V lost 1 base to trimming and J lost 9 bases; unmatched junction nucleotides: 6. Germline V CDR1 and CDR2: SEHNR, FQNEAQ (reference sequence). The CDR3 is 14 amino acids.

V gene TRBV20-1 combines with J gene TRBJ1-1; no clear D gene. This CDR3 is 11 amino acids long. Trimming removed 1 base at V and 11 bases at J, with 11 bases between. Per germline, CDR1 DFQATT and CDR2 SNEGSKA (reference sequence). The CDR3 DNA sequence: TGCAGTGCTAGAGTGCAGGCGCAGGCTTTCTTT. Its translation: CSARVQAQAFF.

The V call is TRBV4-2, the J call TRBJ2-3; D may be TRBD2 (5 bases). The germline CDR1 and CDR2 sequences are LGHNA and YNFKEQ. This CDR3 is 11 amino acids long. Trimming shortened V by 8 bases and J by 4 bases, and 7 bases separated the two germline ends. The CDR3 is CASRGPDTQYF. The CDR3 bases are TGTGCCAGCCGAGGGCCAGATACGCAGTATTTT.

In this sample, this clone turned up a few times. The genes are TRBV30 and TRBJ1-6, with TRBD1 as a possible D gene (6 bases). This CDR3 region has 15 residues. CDR1 and CDR2 (germline): GTSNPN, SVGIG (reference sequence). The germline V and J ends were trimmed by 3 bases and 9 bases, with 18 bases remaining between them. DNA for the CDR3: TGTGCCTGGAGCGATTCCGGGACAACGAGTTCACCCCTCCACTTT. Translating it yields CAWSDSGTTSSPLHF.

This CDR3 reads CASTPLRSTDTQYF. The CDR3 nucleotides read TGTGCCAGCACTCCACTGCGGAGCACAGATACGCAGTATTTT. The V call is TRBV27, the J call TRBJ2-3; D not certain. The germline gives CDR1 MNHEY, CDR2 SMNVEV (reference sequence). The CDR3 extends over 14 amino acids. Trimming took 7 bases from V and 0 from J, leaving 11 bases between them.

This clone came up a few times. This chain links TRBV7-2 with TRBJ2-5; the D gene is possibly TRBD2 (5 bases). The J call may be faulty, since TRBJ2-7 better matches the DNA end. The CDR3 is 15 residues long. Looked up from germline, CDR1 is SGHTA and CDR2 is FQGNSA. DNA for the CDR3: TGTGCCAGCAGCGAGACTACAGCCTCCTCCTACGAGCAGTACTTC. Protein product: CASSETTASSYEQYF.

A single count supports this clone. CDR3 in DNA: TGTGCCACCGGGACAGCAACCTACGAGCAGTACTTC. This codes for CATGTATYEQYF. V usage is TRBV18 and J usage is TRBJ2-7; 7 bases fit TRBD1. CDR3 length equals 12 residues. From germline, CDR1 is KGHSH and CDR2 LQKENI. V was clipped by 10 bases and J by 2 bases; unmatched bases: 5.